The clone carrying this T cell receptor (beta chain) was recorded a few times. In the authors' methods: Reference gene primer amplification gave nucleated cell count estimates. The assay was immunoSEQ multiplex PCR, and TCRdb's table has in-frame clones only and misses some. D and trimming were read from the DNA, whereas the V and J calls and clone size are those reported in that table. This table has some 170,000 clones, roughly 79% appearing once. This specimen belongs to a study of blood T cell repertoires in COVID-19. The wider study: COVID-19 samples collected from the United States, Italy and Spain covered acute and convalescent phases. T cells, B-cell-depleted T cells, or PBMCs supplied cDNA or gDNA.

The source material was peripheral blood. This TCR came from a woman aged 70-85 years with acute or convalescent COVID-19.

Here the CDR3 reads CASSPSSTEQYF. In DNA, the CDR3 is TGTGCCAGCAGCCCTTCTAGCACCGAGCAGTACTTC. The chain uses TRBV3-1 (or the pseudogene TRBV3-2) and TRBJ2-7, with D possibly matching TRBD2 (5 bases). The CDR3 sequence is 12 residues long. The germline V gene has CDR1 LGHDT and CDR2 YNNKEL (reference sequence). V lost 4 bases and J lost 6, with 10 bases in between.